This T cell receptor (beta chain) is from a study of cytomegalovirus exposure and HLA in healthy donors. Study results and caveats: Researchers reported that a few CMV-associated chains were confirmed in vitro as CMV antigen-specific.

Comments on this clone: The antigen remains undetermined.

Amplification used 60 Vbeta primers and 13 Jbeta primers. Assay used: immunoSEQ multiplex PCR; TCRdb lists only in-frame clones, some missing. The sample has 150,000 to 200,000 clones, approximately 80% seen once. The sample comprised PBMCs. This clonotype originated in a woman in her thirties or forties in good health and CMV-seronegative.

CDR3 in DNA: TGCGCCAGCAGCTTGGAGGGGGTTAATGAAAAACTGTTTTTT. Translated: CASSLEGVNEKLFF. The chain carries TRBV5-1 and TRBJ1-4; TRBD1 might be the D (6 bases). CDR1 is SGHRS and CDR2 is YFSETQ in the germline V gene. The V and J ends lost 0 bases and 4 bases respectively, with 7 bases between them. CDR3 size: 14 residues.